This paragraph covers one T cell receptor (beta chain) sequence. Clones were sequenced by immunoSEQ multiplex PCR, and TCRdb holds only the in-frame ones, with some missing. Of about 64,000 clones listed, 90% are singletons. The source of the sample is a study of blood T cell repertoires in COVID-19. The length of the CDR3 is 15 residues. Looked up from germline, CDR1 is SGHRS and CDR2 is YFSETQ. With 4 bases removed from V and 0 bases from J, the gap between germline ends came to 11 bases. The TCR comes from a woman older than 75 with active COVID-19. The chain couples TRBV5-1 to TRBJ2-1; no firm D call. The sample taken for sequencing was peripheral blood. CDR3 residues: CASSVDGYSYNEQFF. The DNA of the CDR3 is TGCGCCAGCAGCGTGGACGGGTACTCCTACAATGAGCAGTTCTTC.